These 31 T cell receptor beta chains were sequenced from one sample in a study of shared clonotypes between healthy human individuals. The table came from immunoSEQ multiplex PCR; TCRdb's copy has only in-frame clones and leaves some out. The repertoire holds 780,000 or so clones, roughly two thirds seen once, with less than 2% in the top ten. Specimen: memory CD4+ T cells sorted from blood. Sample subset: CD45RA-negative fraction. The receptors stem from a woman aged 25 to 45 in good health.

The gene calls are TRBV5-1 and TRBJ2-1; 7 nucleotides agree with TRBD2. Germline CDR1 reads SGHRS; CDR2 reads YFSETQ. The V gene end was trimmed by 0 bases and the J gene end by 5 bases; junction bases not matched to a gene: 5. This CDR3 contains 15 residues. The CDR3 DNA reads TGCGCCAGCAGCTTGGTACCTAGCGGCCACAATGAGCAGTTCTTC. Protein product: CASSLVPSGHNEQFF.

This clone was found once. The J gene is TRBJ2-3, the V gene TRBV6-8, with 9 bases fitting TRBD2. The ends lost 0 bases at V and 7 bases at J; junction bases unmatched: 11. Germline CDR1 reads MNHGY; CDR2 reads SAAAGT. CDR3 length equals 17 residues. As DNA, the CDR3 is TGTGCCAGCAGTTACTCGAAACCTAGCGGGACTGAGCATACGCAGTATTTT. It codes for CASSYSKPSGTEHTQYF.

Note on this clone: Its ends do not fully match the called genes, so a read error is possible. V gene TRBV5-4 combines with J gene TRBJ1-2; weak D call: TRBD1 (5 bases). Germline CDR1 is SGHNT and CDR2 is YYREEE (reference sequence). This CDR3 contains 13 residues. CDR3 loop: CASSPRQSGGYTF. The CDR3 DNA reads as TGCGCCAGCAGCCCCAGACAGTCGGGTGGCTACACCTTC.

J is TRBJ2-5 and V is TRBV7-9; D is ambiguous. Trimming took off 2 bases at V and 5 bases at J, with 15 bases between the two ends. CDR3 length equals 15 residues. Germline-derived CDR1 and CDR2 are SEHNR and FQNEAQ (reference sequence). CDR3 nucleotides: TGTGCCAGCAGCTTACCGTCGTCCCTGGGGGAGACCCAGTACTTC. It encodes CASSLPSSLGETQYF.

The rearrangement uses TRBV11-2 and TRBJ2-7; D is possibly TRBD2 (6 bases). The CDR3 extends over 14 amino acids. CDR1 SGHAT and CDR2 FQNNGV come from the germline V gene. Trimming cost V 5 bases and J 7 bases, with 18 bases left between them. The CDR3: CASSLSGPAREQYF. The CDR3 coding sequence is TGTGCCAGCAGCCTTAGCGGCCCTGCGAGAGAGCAGTACTTC.

This clone was picked up a small number of times. The chain joins TRBV7-9 to TRBJ2-2; TRBD1 or TRBD2 may be the D gene (5 bases each). This CDR3 has 16 amino acids. V was trimmed by 8 bases and J by 0 bases, leaving 16 bases between them. Germline V gene data show CDR1 as SEHNR and CDR2 as FQNEAQ (reference sequence). CDR3 protein: CASPDSGPANTGELFF. The CDR3 DNA is TGTGCCAGCCCTGACTCGGGACCAGCGAACACCGGGGAGCTGTTTTTT.

The gene calls are TRBV2 and TRBJ1-5, with D uncertain. Trimming stripped 2 bases from V and 0 bases from J, with 8 bases between. The CDR3 consists of 15 residues. Looked up from germline, CDR1 is SNHLY and CDR2 is FYNNEI. In DNA form, the CDR3 reads TGTGCCAGCAGTGAAAACGGGCATAGCAATCAGCCCCAGCATTTT. Its protein product is CASSENGHSNQPQHF.

This clone was recorded a few times. CDR3 residues: CASSFPTGVETQYF. Here the CDR3 DNA reads TGTGCCAGCAGCTTCCCGACAGGGGTTGAGACCCAGTACTTC. The chain has TRBV7-9 and TRBJ2-5, with 8 nucleotides matching TRBD1. The CDR3 totals 14 residues. V trimming: 3 bases; J trimming: 5 bases; junction bases outside the gene matches: 5. Germline V gives CDR1 SEHNR, CDR2 FQNEAQ (reference sequence).

The rearrangement uses TRBV27 and TRBJ2-5, with TRBD2 identical over 9 bases. J gave up 5 bases and V 5 bases, and 6 bases lay outside the gene matches. The CDR3 length is 14 residues. The germline V gene encodes CDR1 MNHEY and CDR2 SMNVEV (reference sequence). The CDR3: CASSTGLARETQYF. The CDR3 DNA sequence: TGTGCCAGCAGTACGGGACTAGCCCGCGAGACCCAGTACTTC.

The chain links TRBV2 to TRBJ1-3; D is perhaps TRBD1 (6 bases). Germline lookup yields CDR1 SNHLY and CDR2 FYNNEI. The CDR3 is made up of 16 amino acids. V was trimmed by 6 bases and J by 0 bases, leaving 15 bases between them. The chain's CDR3 is CASSPAGVVSGNTIYF. CDR3 nucleotides: TGTGCCAGCAGCCCGGCAGGGGTTGTCTCTGGAAACACCATATATTTT.

This clone was recorded a few times. The CDR3 protein is CASSMGQGAAEQYF. In DNA form, the CDR3 reads TGTGCCAGTAGTATGGGACAGGGGGCAGCCGAGCAGTACTTC. The gene calls are TRBV19 and TRBJ2-7, with 12 bases that match TRBD1. The CDR3 has 14 residues. CDR1 and CDR2 (germline): LNHDA, SQIVND (reference sequence). V shed 3 bases, J shed 6 bases, and the junction held 3 bases outside the gene matches.

This clone was observed a single time. The J gene is TRBJ1-3, the V gene TRBV4-1, with 9 positions matching TRBD1. V was pared by 1 base and J by 1 base, with 8 bases of the junction left unmatched. There are 18 residues in the CDR3. CDR1 MGHRA and CDR2 YSYEKL come from the germline V gene. Here the CDR3 DNA reads TGCGCCAGCAGCCAAGTGACGGGACAGGGAGGATCTGGAAACACCATATATTTT. It translates to CASSQVTGQGGSGNTIYF.

This chain joins TRBV28 and TRBJ1-2, with TRBD1 matching 7 bases. The CDR3 is made up of 15 amino acids. With 5 bases clipped from V and 2 bases from J, the junction kept 8 bases outside the gene matches. Germline values: CDR1 MDHEN, CDR2 SYDVKM. CDR3 sequence (DNA): TGTGCCAGCAGTCTCCGACAGGGTAGGAACTATGGCTACACCTTC. This sequence encodes CASSLRQGRNYGYTF.

This clone was recorded a few times. V gene TRBV9 combines with J gene TRBJ2-7, with D perhaps TRBD2 (6 bases). There are 15 residues in the CDR3. Germline V gene lookup returns CDR1 SGDLS and CDR2 YYNGEE. Trimming cost V 4 bases and J 4 bases, with 18 bases left between them. The CDR3 loop is CASSPRPGGAYEQYF. CDR3 sequence (DNA): TGTGCCAGCAGCCCTCGGCCGGGCGGGGCGTACGAGCAGTACTTC.

The chain couples TRBV19 to TRBJ2-1, with a tentative D call TRBD2 (5 bases). CDR1 and CDR2 (germline): LNHDA, SQIVND (reference sequence). V lost 6 bases to trimming and J lost 3 bases, with 6 bases between them. This CDR3 has 12 amino acids. CDR3 region: CASSGNYNEQFF. The CDR3 DNA reads TGTGCCAGTAGCGGGAACTACAATGAGCAGTTCTTC. The whole variable domain, filled in from reference TRBV19 and TRBJ2-1, reads DGGITQSPKYLFRKEGQNVTLSCEQNLNHDAMYWYRQDPGQGLRLIYYSQIVNDFQKGDIAEGYSVSREKKESFPLTVTSAQKNPTAFYLCASSGNYNEQFFGPGTRLTVL.

In regard to this clone: The same CDR3 arises from other DNA sequences in this sample as well. The chain carries TRBV6-1 and TRBJ2-7, with TRBD1 matching 7 bases. Germline V lookup: CDR1 MNHNS, CDR2 SASEGT. The CDR3 runs 14 residues. The junction had 8 bases not matched to a gene; V was cut back by 6 bases and J by 3 bases. CDR3 DNA sequence: TGTGCCAGCAGCGTAAACAGGGGACGCTACGAGCAGTACTTC. It encodes CASSVNRGRYEQYF.

The chain has TRBV5-1 and TRBJ2-5; 8 bases line up with TRBD2. The CDR3 covers 14 residues. With 4 bases clipped from V and 1 base from J, the junction kept 3 bases outside the gene matches. Looked up from germline, CDR1 is SGHRS and CDR2 is YFSETQ. CDR3 bases: TGCGCCAGCAGCCGGCTAGCGGGCCAAGAGACCCAGTACTTC. Amino acids: CASSRLAGQETQYF.

This clone appeared a few times. Here the CDR3 DNA reads TGTGCCAGCAGTCTACAGGGGGCCGGTTACGAGCAGTACTTC. As protein: CASSLQGAGYEQYF. The chain couples TRBV7-6 to TRBJ2-7; 9 bases match TRBD1. The J segment lost 4 bases and the V segment lost 6 bases, leaving 7 bases of the junction unmatched. The CDR3 extends over 14 amino acids. Germline V gene data show CDR1 as SGHVS and CDR2 as FNYEAQ.

This rearrangement joins TRBV5-5 to TRBJ1-3; D gene uncertain. V gave up 4 bases and J gave up 0 bases, with 8 bases separating them. CDR1 SGHKS and CDR2 YYEKEE come from the germline V gene (reference sequence). The CDR3 consists of 14 residues. CDR3 in DNA: TGTGCCAGCAGCCGTGGAAGCTCTGGAAACACCATATATTTT. Encoded protein: CASSRGSSGNTIYF.

The genes are TRBV28 and TRBJ1-1; weak D call: TRBD1 (6 bases). V lost 7 bases and J lost 9, with 18 bases in between. Germline assignment: CDR1 MDHEN and CDR2 SYDVKM. This CDR3 has 13 amino acids. The CDR3 DNA sequence: TGTGCCAGCACGGTGGGGGCATCCCTAAAAGCTTTCTTT. This codes for CASTVGASLKAFF.

The chain joins TRBV5-4 to TRBJ2-3; TRBD2 matches at 9 bases. Germline trimming cut 2 bases from V and 3 bases from J; bases unmatched to any gene: 10. This CDR3 is built from 17 residues. Germline values: CDR1 SGHNT, CDR2 YYREEE (reference sequence). The CDR3 reads CASSLGMAGGRTDTQYF. The CDR3 nucleotides read TGTGCCAGCAGCTTAGGTATGGCGGGAGGGAGAACAGATACGCAGTATTTT.

V usage is TRBV18 and J usage is TRBJ1-4, with TRBD1 matching over 8 bases. There are 16 residues in the CDR3. J lost 6 bases, V lost 6 bases, and 12 bases had no gene match. Per the germline V gene, CDR1 is KGHSH and CDR2 is LQKENI. CDR3 residues: CASSAGIAGGDEKLFF. CDR3 DNA: TGTGCCAGCTCTGCCGGTATCGCAGGGGGCGATGAAAAACTGTTTTTT. Together with reference TRBV18 and TRBJ1-4, the CDR3 gives the full variable domain: NAGVMQNPRHLVRRRGQEARLRCSPMKGHSHVYWYRQLPEEGLKFMVYLQKENIIDESGMPKERFSAEFPKEGPSILRIQQVVRGDSAAYFCASSAGIAGGDEKLFFGSGTQLSVL.

The chain links TRBV7-2 to TRBJ1-1, with D perhaps matching TRBD1 (6 bases). This CDR3 has 14 residues. V lost 5 bases, J lost 4 bases, and 14 bases lay in between. Germline CDR1 reads SGHTA; CDR2 reads FQGNSA. CDR3 coding DNA: TGTGCCAGCAGCCCCAGGGGTTTGGGCACTGAAGCTTTCTTT. It encodes CASSPRGLGTEAFF.

CDR3 protein: CASSQGTGKNQNYGYTF. The CDR3 DNA reads as TGCGCCAGCAGCCAAGGGACAGGGAAAAATCAAAACTATGGCTACACCTTC. The J gene is TRBJ1-2, the V gene TRBV4-1; 8 positions agree with TRBD1. The germline CDR1 and CDR2 sequences are MGHRA and YSYEKL. V gave up 1 base and J gave up 2 bases; unmatched junction bases: 9. The CDR3 consists of 17 residues.

The chain couples TRBV6-1 to TRBJ2-1; 9 bases align to TRBD2. Trimming removed 3 bases from V and 8 bases from J; junction bases left unmatched: 11. CDR3 length: 16 amino acids. CDR1 and CDR2 from the germline V gene are MNHNS and SASEGT. CDR3 residues: CASSERPGTSLDEQFF. The CDR3 coding sequence is TGTGCCAGCAGTGAGAGGCCCGGGACTAGCTTGGATGAGCAGTTCTTC.

In DNA form, the CDR3 reads TGTGCCAGCAGTTTATACACAGGCCCAGATACGCAGTATTTT. This codes for CASSLYTGPDTQYF. This chain links TRBV28 with TRBJ2-3, with a weak D call TRBD1 (5 bases). The CDR3 covers 14 residues. The V end was cut by 1 base, the J end by 4 bases, with 9 bases between. Germline V gives CDR1 MDHEN, CDR2 SYDVKM. Supplemented by reference TRBV28 and TRBJ2-3, the full variable domain reads DVKVTQSSRYLVKRTGEKVFLECVQDMDHENMFWYRQDPGLGLRLIYFSYDVKMKEKGDIPEGYSVSREKKERFSLILESASTNQTSMYLCASSLYTGPDTQYFGPGTRLTVL.

The chain has TRBV27 and TRBJ2-1; 10 bases align to TRBD2. With 2 bases clipped from V and 8 bases from J, the junction kept 3 bases outside the gene matches. Germline assignment: CDR1 MNHEY and CDR2 SMNVEV (reference sequence). This CDR3 has 14 amino acids. CDR3 nucleotide sequence: TGTGCCAGCAGTTTACTAGCGGGAGTCTATGAGCAGTTCTTC. Residues: CASSLLAGVYEQFF.

The gene calls are TRBV6-5 and TRBJ1-3; TRBD1 matches at 7 bases. CDR3 length: 16 residues. Losses at the gene ends were 0 bases for V and 0 bases for J; bases not matched to a gene: 2. Germline V CDR1 and CDR2: MNHEY, SVGAGI. The CDR3 spells CASSYSGDSSGNTIYF. In DNA form, the CDR3 reads TGTGCCAGCAGTTACTCGGGGGACAGCTCTGGAAACACCATATATTTT.

The chain links TRBV7-9 to TRBJ1-4; D not resolved. The CDR3 extends over 15 amino acids. CDR1 is SEHNR, CDR2 FQNEAQ, per germline (reference sequence). Trimming took 5 bases from V and 8 from J, leaving 18 bases between them. The CDR3 reads CASSPRRGVEEKLFF. The CDR3 DNA reads TGTGCCAGCAGCCCTAGGCGGGGAGTGGAGGAAAAACTGTTTTTT.

The CDR3 sequence: CASSPGRDGYEQYF. The CDR3 nucleotides are TGTGCCAGCTCACCGGGGCGGGATGGCTACGAGCAGTACTTC. This chain joins TRBV18 and TRBJ2-7, with D perhaps matching TRBD2 (6 bases). There are 14 residues in the CDR3. The germline V gene encodes CDR1 KGHSH and CDR2 LQKENI. Between the trimmed V and J ends, which lost 3 bases and 3 bases, there was a span of 12 bases.

This clone occurred once. The junction and the germline gene differ at one end; a read error may be behind it. This same CDR3 is encoded by further DNA sequences in the sample. The chain is built from TRBV29-1 and TRBJ2-2, with 7 nucleotides matching TRBD1. This CDR3 is 13 amino acids long. Germline V gene data show CDR1 as SQVTM and CDR2 as ANQGSEA. CDR3 region: CSVARTGTGELFF. The CDR3 DNA sequence: TGCAGCGTAGCAAGGACAGGAACCGGAGAGCTGTTTTTT.